The sequence of this TCR beta chain was determined in a study of T cells expressing NK-cell markers. CDR1 ENHRY and CDR2 SYGVKD come from the germline V gene. This CDR3 comprises 14 residues. TCRdb re-called the 5' RACE reads; one entry per CDR3 protein, DNA not given. The sample includes about 190,000 distinct CDR3 sequences. The clonotype was recovered from a man aged 18 to 69 in good health. The chain joins TRBV10-3 to TRBJ2-5; TCRdb gives TRBD2 as the D gene, but with no DNA this cannot be confirmed. The specimen was blood T cells: a sorted CD56 or NKG2C T cell subset, CD4+ or CD8+ T cells, or bulk PBMC T cells (not recorded which). The CDR3 is CAISESGGTETQYF.